These T cell receptor beta chains were read from a single sample in a study of vaccination effects on CD4 cells after COVID-19. The antigens of these receptors remain unknown. Profiling relied on immunoSEQ multiplex PCR, and the TCRdb table lists in-frame clones only, not all of them. The sample has tens of thousands of clones, around 70% seen once. The sample was CD4+ T cells from PBMCs cultured without peptide, taken after COVID-19 vaccination. These receptors came from a human donor who had a prior SARS-CoV-2 infection. CDR3s include the opening cysteine and the closing phenylalanine or tryptophan. Each record gives: D gene, J gene, V gene, clone size, CDR3 protein, CDR3 DNA. D genes are given only for firm matches. The listing skips clone size in some rows; elsewhere it reads once, few, many or a size class.

>NA|TRBJ2-2|TRBV7-2|NA
CASSLRLRSTGELFF
TGTGCCAGCAGCTTACGGTTACGGTCCACCGGGGAGCTGTTTTTT
>TRBD2|TRBJ2-1|TRBV10-2|NA
CASSEFKAGGQNEQFF
TGCGCCAGCAGTGAGTTCAAGGCGGGAGGTCAAAATGAGCAGTTCTTC
>TRBD2|TRBJ2-4|TRBV2|NA
CASSAEAGENIQYF
TGTGCCAGCAGTGCTGAAGCGGGGGAAAACATTCAGTACTTC
>TRBD2|TRBJ2-1|TRBV7-2|NA
CASSSGLAAYNEQFF
TGTGCCAGCAGCAGCGGACTAGCGGCCTACAATGAGCAGTTCTTC
>NA|TRBJ2-7|TRBV29-1|NA
CSVEGHAEWYEQYF
TGCAGCGTTGAAGGACATGCGGAATGGTACGAGCAGTACTTC
>NA|TRBJ2-1|TRBV24-1|few
CATSDSEGGRYNEQFF
TGTGCCACCAGTGATTCGGAAGGGGGTCGCTACAATGAGCAGTTCTTC
>NA|TRBJ1-2|TRBV30|NA
CAWSGRNPYGYTF
TGTGCCTGGAGTGGGAGGAACCCCTATGGCTACACCTTC
>NA|TRBJ2-2|TRBV30|NA
CAWRVPGVNTGELFF
TGTGCCTGGAGAGTGCCTGGGGTGAACACCGGGGAGCTGTTTTTT
>NA|TRBJ2-1|TRBV7-2|NA
CASSLATRVYNEQFF
TGTGCCAGCAGCTTAGCTACTAGGGTCTACAATGAGCAGTTCTTC
>NA|TRBJ1-6|TRBV7-2|NA
CASSLDNSPLHF
TGTGCCAGCAGCTTGGACAATTCACCCCTCCACTTT
>NA|TRBJ1-5|TRBV3-1/TRBV3-2|NA
CASSPFMDQPQHF
TGTGCCAGCAGCCCCTTTATGGATCAGCCCCAGCATTTT
>TRBD2|TRBJ2-5|TRBV6-4|NA
CASSDGLAGDNYQETQYF
TGTGCCAGCAGTGATGGGCTAGCGGGAGACAATTACCAAGAGACCCAGTACTTC
>NA|TRBJ2-7|TRBV20-1|NA
CSASGHRYEQYF
TGCAGTGCTAGTGGTCATCGGTACGAGCAGTACTTC
>NA|TRBJ1-2|TRBV6-5|once
CASRTALYGYTF
TGTGCCAGCCGGACAGCGCTATATGGCTACACCTTC
>NA|TRBJ2-3|TRBV6-4|once
CASSSGQTDTQYF
TGTGCCAGCAGTTCCGGACAGACAGATACGCAGTATTTT
>NA|TRBJ2-4|TRBV15|few
CATSRDLMNRAKNIQYF
TGTGCCACCAGCAGAGATTTAATGAACAGGGCCAAAAACATTCAGTACTTC
>NA|TRBJ1-6|TRBV20-1|few
CSASSVSNSPLHF
TGCAGTGCTAGTTCTGTCTCTAATTCACCCCTCCACTTT
>TRBD2|TRBJ2-1|TRBV5-4|NA
CASSSPTSGGYESEQFF
TGTGCCAGCAGCTCTCCGACTAGCGGGGGATACGAGTCTGAGCAGTTCTTC
>TRBD2|TRBJ2-7|TRBV5-1|NA
CASSLALAGGDEQYF
TGCGCCAGCAGCTTGGCACTAGCGGGGGGCGACGAGCAGTACTTC
>TRBD1|TRBJ1-2|TRBV28|NA
CASSRQGAVNYGYTF
TGTGCCAGCAGTCGACAGGGGGCAGTGAACTATGGCTACACCTTC
>NA|TRBJ1-1|TRBV29-1|NA
CSVDLGTEAFF
TGCAGCGTTGACCTAGGGACTGAAGCTTTCTTT
>TRBD2|TRBJ2-5|TRBV5-5|NA
CASSATILAGQETQYF
TGTGCCAGCAGCGCAACCATACTAGCGGGACAAGAGACCCAGTACTTC
>TRBD1|TRBJ1-3|TRBV7-2|NA
CAGQGRDERGNTIYF
TGTGCCGGACAGGGCCGGGACGAAAGGGGAAACACCATATATTTT
>TRBD2|TRBJ2-1|TRBV30|NA
CAWRLGTSGRAGEQFF
TGTGCCTGGAGACTCGGGACTAGCGGGAGGGCAGGTGAGCAGTTCTTC
>TRBD1|TRBJ1-2|TRBV7-9|NA
CASSLVNLQGSRYGYTF
TGTGCCAGCAGCTTAGTTAACCTACAGGGGTCTCGCTATGGCTACACCTTC
>TRBD1|TRBJ1-2|TRBV19|NA
CASSIFAQGAAYGYTF
TGTGCCAGTAGTATATTCGCACAGGGGGCTGCCTATGGCTACACCTTC
>NA|TRBJ1-5|TRBV7-2|NA
CASSLGRGQPQHF
TGTGCCAGCAGCCTGGGAAGAGGGCAGCCCCAGCATTTT
>NA|TRBJ2-5|TRBV5-1|NA
CASSFAQTGETQYF
TGCGCCAGCAGCTTCGCTCAGACGGGGGAGACCCAGTACTTC
>TRBD2|TRBJ2-1|TRBV7-2|NA
CASSLSGASYNEQFF
TGTGCCAGCAGCTTAAGCGGGGCCTCCTACAATGAGCAGTTCTTC
>NA|TRBJ2-3|TRBV2|NA
CASSEILGGHPVAGGISSLDTQYF
TGTGCCAGCAGTGAAATATTAGGGGGGCACCCGGTGGCAGGGGGTATTTCCTCCTTAGATACGCAGTATTTT